Each of the 29 T cell receptor beta chains below was sequenced from the same sample in a study of Ad26.COV2.S vaccination and SARS-CoV-2 variants. This sample's treatment: 15 to 20 received Ad26.COV2.S at low or high dose, single or two shots; 5 received placebo; per-sample allocation not given. Samples were taken on day 63 after the first vaccine or placebo injection. Clones were read by immunoSEQ multiplex PCR, and TCRdb kept only the in-frame ones, dropping some. The data hold hundreds of thousands of clones, with roughly 90% observed a single time. This sample comprised peripheral blood, obtained in a trial of Ad26.COV2.S vaccine versus placebo. The receptor set was obtained from a person aged 18-60 years who received the Ad26.COV2.S COVID-19 vaccine or a placebo.

This rearrangement joins TRBV6-5 to TRBJ1-2; D call uncertain. The germline CDR1 and CDR2 sequences are MNHEY and SVGAGI. With 7 bases removed from V and 5 bases from J, the gap between germline ends came to 20 bases. The length of the CDR3 is 15 residues. The CDR3 nucleotides read TGTGCCAGCACTAATGGACCCGGGGAGGAGTATGGCTACACCTTC. This gives the protein CASTNGPGEEYGYTF.

V gene TRBV6-5 combines with J gene TRBJ1-1; maybe TRBD1 (5 bases). There are 15 residues in the CDR3. V lost 4 bases and J 1 base, leaving 13 bases between the germline ends. Germline CDR1 and CDR2: MNHEY and SVGAGI. The DNA of the CDR3 is TGTGCCAGCAGTTTGGATGGGGGGTCGAACACTGAAGCTTTCTTT. Translating gives CASSLDGGSNTEAFF.

This sequence joins TRBV11-2 and TRBJ2-5, with 8 bases fitting TRBD2. With 2 bases clipped from V and 2 bases from J, the junction kept 4 bases outside the gene matches. The CDR3 covers 15 residues. Germline CDR1 and CDR2: SGHAT and FQNNGV. The CDR3 sequence is CASSLQPSGQETQYF. CDR3 nucleotide sequence: TGTGCCAGCAGCTTACAGCCTAGCGGGCAAGAGACCCAGTACTTC. Filled out from reference TRBV11-2 and TRBJ2-5, the complete variable domain reads EAGVAQSPRYKIIEKRQSVAFWCNPISGHATLYWYQQILGQGPKLLIQFQNNGVVDDSQLPKDRFSAERLKGVDSTLKIQPAKLEDSAVYLCASSLQPSGQETQYFGPGTRLLVL.

This chain connects TRBV10-1 to TRBJ2-1; D may match TRBD1 or TRBD2 (5 bases each). This CDR3 is 13 amino acids long. The V and J ends lost 5 bases and 9 bases respectively, with 14 bases between them. CDR1 is WNHNN and CDR2 is SYGVQD in the germline V gene (reference sequence). The CDR3 is CASSRLGEGEQFF. The CDR3 DNA reads as TGCGCCAGCAGTCGGTTGGGGGAAGGTGAGCAGTTCTTC.

This clone was observed a single time. The chain couples TRBV6-1 to TRBJ2-5; the match to TRBD1 covers 12 bases. Germline V gives CDR1 MNHNS, CDR2 SASEGT. The CDR3 has 16 residues. Trimming cost V 2 bases and J 5 bases; bases outside gene matches: 6. In nucleotides, the CDR3 is TGTGCCAGCAGTGAAAGGGGGACAGGGGGCTGGGAGACCCAGTACTTC. Amino acids: CASSERGTGGWETQYF.

With respect to this clone: Other DNA sequences in this sample translate to the same CDR3. The chain is built from TRBV24-1 and TRBJ2-7; TRBD1 aligns across 7 bases. Per the germline V gene, CDR1 is KGHDR and CDR2 is SFDVKD. The CDR3 spans 15 residues. Trimming at V came to 3 bases and at J to 1 base, leaving 5 bases not matched to a gene. CDR3 DNA: TGTGCCACCAGTGATCCAGCAGGGGGTTCCTACGAGCAGTACTTC. Amino acid sequence: CATSDPAGGSYEQYF.

This rearrangement joins TRBV6-6 to TRBJ2-3; a weak D match, TRBD1 (7 bases). Germline V CDR1 and CDR2: MNHNY, SVGAGI (reference sequence). V was pared by 5 bases and J by 4 bases, with 22 bases between. The CDR3 runs 17 residues. CDR3 bases: TGTGCCAGCAGTCCAAACCGACAGGGAGGTTTGGCAGATACGCAGTATTTT. This translates into CASSPNRQGGLADTQYF.

This clone was recorded a few times. The chain has TRBV21-1 and TRBJ1-2. TRBV21-1 is reported as a pseudogene. CDR3 length equals 16 residues. The CDR3 DNA follows: TGTGCCAGCAGCAATCCGGGAGGCCGACCCAACTATGGCTACACCTTC. Its translation is CASSNPGGRPNYGYTF.

The chain links TRBV6-2 or TRBV6-3 to TRBJ1-5; unclear D gene. This CDR3 comprises 12 residues. CDR1 is MNHEY and CDR2 is SVGEGT in the germline V gene. Between the trimmed V and J ends, which lost 5 bases and 5 bases, there was a span of 7 bases. The CDR3 spells CASSTDYQPQHF. The CDR3 DNA sequence: TGTGCCAGCAGTACCGACTATCAGCCCCAGCATTTT.

The rearrangement joins TRBV19 to TRBJ2-7; TRBD1 matches 7 bases. CDR1 and CDR2 (germline): LNHDA, SQIVND (reference sequence). This CDR3 is built from 15 residues. The V segment lost 0 bases and the J segment 5 bases; nucleotides outside the gene matches: 7. DNA of the CDR3: TGTGCCAGTAGTATAGATTTGCGAGGGGGCCACGAGCAGTACTTC. Amino acids: CASSIDLRGGHEQYF.

Concerning this clone itself: In the same sample, other DNA sequences code for this CDR3. CDR3 in amino acids: CASSPSLSGNTIYF. CDR3 nucleotide sequence: TGTGCCAGCTCGCCTTCCCTCTCGGGAAACACCATATATTTT. This chain connects TRBV18 to TRBJ1-3; unclear D gene. Germline-derived CDR1 and CDR2 are KGHSH and LQKENI. The CDR3 consists of 14 residues. The V and J ends lost 6 bases and 4 bases respectively, with 13 bases between them.

This clone was seen a single time. J is TRBJ2-3 and V is TRBV11-2; tentatively, D is TRBD1 or TRBD2 (5 bases each). Germline V lookup: CDR1 SGHAT, CDR2 FQNNGV. The CDR3 sequence is 17 residues long. Trimming removed 3 bases at V and 0 bases at J, with 16 bases between. The CDR3 DNA follows: TGTGCCAGCAGCTTCTTTCTCGTTGGGGGAAGCACAGATACGCAGTATTTT. It specifies CASSFFLVGGSTDTQYF.

This chain joins TRBV7-9 and TRBJ2-7, with TRBD2 as a possible D gene (6 bases). The length of the CDR3 is 11 residues. The V end was cut by 8 bases, the J end by 3 bases, with 8 bases between. Per the germline V gene, CDR1 is SEHNR and CDR2 is FQNEAQ (reference sequence). The CDR3 region is CASGGDYEQYF. In DNA, the CDR3 is TGTGCCAGCGGCGGGGACTACGAGCAGTACTTC.

The chain has TRBV6-5 and TRBJ2-7; 9 bases map to TRBD1. The CDR3 runs to 14 residues. Trimming took 6 bases from V and 3 from J; bases not matched to a gene: 6. The germline V gene has CDR1 MNHEY and CDR2 SVGAGI. The CDR3 reads CASRRGTGIYEQYF. In DNA form, the CDR3 reads TGTGCCAGCAGAAGGGGGACAGGGATCTACGAGCAGTACTTC.

The chain links TRBV27 to TRBJ2-7; 7 nucleotides agree with TRBD2. The trim removed 8 bases at V and 4 bases at J, leaving 8 bases unmatched. Germline CDR1 is MNHEY and CDR2 is SMNVEV (reference sequence). This CDR3 spans 13 amino acids. The CDR3 DNA reads TGTGCCAGCGCGATCGGGACTACGTACGAGCAGTACTTC. This gives the protein CASAIGTTYEQYF.

This clone has just one count. V usage is TRBV15 and J usage is TRBJ1-1; possible D gene TRBD1, 5 bases. This CDR3 contains 14 residues. Trimming took off 1 base at V and 4 bases at J, with 10 bases between the two ends. Germline CDR1 is LNHNV and CDR2 is YYDKDF (reference sequence). CDR3 sequence reads: CATSRGQGTTEAFF. Here the CDR3 DNA reads TGTGCCACCAGCAGAGGTCAGGGAACCACTGAAGCTTTCTTT.

The count of this clone is one. The genes are TRBV28 and TRBJ1-2, with D maybe TRBD1 (6 bases). Per germline, CDR1 MDHEN and CDR2 SYDVKM. Trimming shortened V by 0 bases and J by 8 bases, and 7 bases separated the two germline ends. The CDR3 is made up of 12 amino acids. CDR3 DNA: TGTGCCAGCAGTTTATGGGGGGCGGGCTACACCTTC. Residues: CASSLWGAGYTF.

The chain has TRBV27 and TRBJ2-5, with 12 bases fitting TRBD2. The V gene's germline CDR1 is MNHEY and CDR2 SMNVEV (reference sequence). This CDR3 is 15 amino acids long. Trimming at V came to 4 bases and at J to 5 bases, leaving 5 bases not matched to a gene. The CDR3, as DNA: TGTGCCAGCAGTTCTCTAGCGGGGGGGCTGGAGACCCAGTACTTC. As protein: CASSSLAGGLETQYF.

This sequence joins TRBV7-2 and TRBJ2-3; TRBD1 or TRBD2 may be the D gene (6 bases each). Germline CDR1 SGHTA, CDR2 FQGNSA. The CDR3 runs to 16 residues. V was cut by 1 base and J by 1 base, with 12 bases left in between. In DNA, the CDR3 is TGTGCCAGCAGCTTAGTAGGGGGGCTGCGCACAGATACGCAGTATTTT. This codes for CASSLVGGLRTDTQYF.

This clone was counted once. This chain uses TRBV3-1 (or the pseudogene TRBV3-2) with TRBJ1-5, with 8 bases aligning to TRBD1. Germline loops: CDR1 LGHDT, CDR2 YNNKEL (reference sequence). V was clipped by 1 base and J by 6 bases; unmatched bases: 5. The CDR3 runs to 15 residues. CDR3 loop: CASSQGQGAGQPQHF. Written as DNA, the CDR3 is TGTGCCAGCAGCCAAGGGCAGGGGGCAGGTCAGCCCCAGCATTTT.

This chain joins TRBV6-5 and TRBJ1-1; a possible D gene is TRBD1 (5 bases). Germline V gives CDR1 MNHEY, CDR2 SVGAGI. V was shortened by 7 bases and J by 6 bases, with 15 bases between the two germline ends. The CDR3 is 13 amino acids. CDR3 bases: TGTGCCAGCATGGAATGGCTGGGGGCTGAAGCTTTCTTT. Residues: CASMEWLGAEAFF.

The chain combines TRBV5-6 with TRBJ1-6; D is unclear. The CDR3 has 16 residues. The V and J ends lost 4 bases and 0 bases respectively, with 11 bases between them. Germline values: CDR1 SGHDT, CDR2 YYEEEE. The CDR3 reads CASSPGLSSYNSPLHF. The CDR3 nucleotides are TGTGCCAGCAGCCCTGGGTTGAGCTCCTATAATTCACCCCTCCACTTT.

This rearrangement joins TRBV10-3 to TRBJ2-1; 9 bases line up with TRBD2. Trimming at V came to 3 bases and at J to 12 bases, leaving 15 bases not matched to a gene. The CDR3 totals 16 residues. Germline CDR1 reads ENHRY; CDR2 reads SYGVKD. CDR3: CAISEGGASGALSQFF. The CDR3 bases are TGTGCCATCAGTGAAGGGGGGGCTAGCGGGGCCTTATCGCAGTTCTTC.

The rearrangement uses TRBV24-1 and TRBJ2-5; D is perhaps TRBD1 or TRBD2 (6 bases each). Germline V gene lookup returns CDR1 KGHDR and CDR2 SFDVKD. The CDR3 has 14 residues. The germline V and J ends were trimmed by 6 bases and 7 bases, with 17 bases remaining between them. The CDR3: CATSQTGGPGTQYF. The CDR3 bases are TGTGCCACCAGTCAGACTGGGGGGCCAGGGACCCAGTACTTC.

This clone was observed once. The genes are TRBV24-1 and TRBJ2-1, with 8 bases aligning to TRBD2. Germline assignment: CDR1 KGHDR and CDR2 SFDVKD. Trimming took 2 bases from V and 9 from J; bases not matched to a gene: 11. The CDR3 length is 16 residues. The CDR3 DNA follows: TGTGCCACCAGTGATTCACATTCGGCGGGAGGCAGTGAGCAGTTCTTC. This codes for CATSDSHSAGGSEQFF.

The rearrangement uses TRBV4-2 and TRBJ2-3; D call uncertain. There are 13 residues in the CDR3. V lost 3 bases and J 4 bases, leaving 8 bases between the germline ends. Looked up from germline, CDR1 is LGHNA and CDR2 is YNFKEQ. The DNA for the CDR3 is TGTGCCAGCAGCCAGGCCAAATCAGATACGCAGTATTTT. Protein: CASSQAKSDTQYF.

The chain carries TRBV7-7 and TRBJ2-2; 10 bases agree with TRBD1. The length of the CDR3 is 18 residues. The junction had 9 bases not matched to a gene; V was cut back by 5 bases and J by 0 bases. Per the germline V gene, CDR1 is SSHAT and CDR2 is FNYEAQ (reference sequence). DNA of the CDR3: TGTGCCAGCAGCCCACTTCCGGGACAGGGGACGAACACCGGGGAGCTGTTTTTT. Encoded protein: CASSPLPGQGTNTGELFF.

This clone appeared once. The chain has TRBV5-7 and TRBJ2-1; perhaps TRBD2 as D (5 bases). TRBV5-7 is an open reading frame whose function is uncertain. This CDR3 spans 18 amino acids. V was clipped by 0 bases and J by 7 bases, with 23 bases between them. The CDR3 reads CASSLELWLITGSNEQFF. The DNA of the CDR3 is TGTGCCAGCAGCTTGGAGTTGTGGTTAATCACGGGGTCGAATGAGCAGTTCTTC.

With respect to this clone: Within the sample, other DNA sequences also encode this same CDR3. This chain uses TRBV7-9 with TRBJ1-5; TRBD1 aligns across 10 bases. Germline V CDR1 and CDR2: SEHNR, FQNEAQ (reference sequence). CDR3 size: 14 residues. Trimming cost V 5 bases and J 4 bases; bases outside gene matches: 2. For the CDR3, the DNA is TGTGCCAGCAGCCGGGGACAGGGGAATCAGCCCCAGCATTTT. As protein: CASSRGQGNQPQHF. The variable domain in full, completed from reference TRBV7-9 and TRBJ1-5, reads DTGVSQNPRHKITKRGQNVTFRCDPISEHNRLYWYRQTLGQGPEFLTYFQNEAQLEKSRLLSDRFSAERPKGSFSTLEIQRTEQGDSAMYLCASSRGQGNQPQHFGDGTRLSIL.